This T cell receptor (beta chain) emerged from a study of blood T cell repertoires in COVID-19. Study overall: Acute-phase and convalescent COVID-19 samples originated in the United States, Italy and Spain. From T cells, B-cell-depleted T cells, or PBMCs came the material, which was cDNA or gDNA.

There are 14 residues in the CDR3. Germline V lookup: CDR1 WSHSY, CDR2 SAAADI. V lost 8 bases and J lost 1; bases outside the gene matches: 5. As handled by the study authors: For nucleated cells, counts were estimated from reference gene primer amplification. TCRdb's table, derived via immunoSEQ multiplex PCR, lists solely in-frame clones and lacks some. The V and J calls and clone size were taken over from that table, and D and trimming were inferred from the DNA. The profile shows fewer than 500,000 clones, just over 85% of them singletons. The chain carries TRBV10-2 and TRBJ1-1; TRBD1 matches 9 bases. The sample taken for sequencing was peripheral blood. The clonotype was recovered from a young woman with active or convalescent COVID-19. Here the CDR3 DNA reads TGCGCCAGCGAATGGGGACAGGGGAACACTGAAGCTTTCTTT. It codes for CASEWGQGNTEAFF.